These 22 T cell receptor beta chains were sequenced from one sample in a study of vaccination effects on CD4 cells after COVID-19. A 10-day culture period preceded the isolation of CD4+ T cells. All study participants received two doses of BNT162b2 or mRNA-1273 vaccine. These receptors lack a known antigen. Assay: immunoSEQ multiplex PCR; the TCRdb copy retains only in-frame clones and omits some. The data hold 60,000 to 80,000 clones, with about 67% observed a single time. The sample was CD4+ T cells from PBMCs cultured without peptide, taken after COVID-19 vaccination. These TCRs come from a human donor who received a COVID-19 vaccine.

The chain carries TRBV6-4 and TRBJ2-3; D might be TRBD2 (6 bases). CDR3 size: 15 residues. V was cut by 6 bases and J by 6 bases, with 19 bases left in between. CDR1 is MRHNA, CDR2 SNTAGT, per germline. The CDR3 reads CASSQPPGGGDTQYF. CDR3 nucleotides: TGTGCCAGCAGCCAACCCCCCGGGGGAGGCGATACGCAGTATTTT.

Only one count was recorded for this clone. The chain uses TRBV10-3 and TRBJ2-5, with D unclear. The V end was cut by 1 base, the J end by 2 bases, with 8 bases between. The germline gives CDR1 ENHRY, CDR2 SYGVKD. The CDR3 is 14 amino acids. The CDR3 reads CAISEYESQETQYF. The DNA of the CDR3 is TGTGCCATCAGTGAGTACGAGAGTCAAGAGACCCAGTACTTC.

The V and J genes are TRBV3-1 (or the pseudogene TRBV3-2) and TRBJ2-5; 7 bases match TRBD1. J gave up 4 bases and V 4 bases, and 6 bases lay outside the gene matches. This CDR3 has 14 residues. From germline, CDR1 is LGHDT and CDR2 YNNKEL (reference sequence). The CDR3, as DNA: TGTGCCAGCAGCCCCGACAGGGTAGTAGAGACCCAGTACTTC. Its protein product is CASSPDRVVETQYF.

The rearrangement links TRBV19 to TRBJ1-5; 7 bases map to TRBD1. The CDR3 contains 15 residues. V gave up 4 bases and J gave up 3 bases; unmatched junction bases: 6. CDR1 and CDR2 from the germline V gene are LNHDA and SQIVND (reference sequence). The CDR3 region is CASSTPGQNNQPQHF. The CDR3, as DNA: TGTGCCAGTAGTACTCCGGGACAGAACAATCAGCCCCAGCATTTT.

The chain employs TRBV5-1 and TRBJ2-3; TRBD2 matches 8 bases. Trimming removed 4 bases from V and 2 bases from J; junction bases left unmatched: 3. The CDR3 loop spans 14 amino acids. Germline values: CDR1 SGHRS, CDR2 YFSETQ. Here the CDR3 DNA reads TGCGCCAGCAGCGGCGGGGGGCACACAGATACGCAGTATTTT. Translation gives CASSGGGHTDTQYF.

CDR3 bases: TGTGCCAGCAGTGTGATCAATCAGCCCCAGCATTTT. Its translation: CASSVINQPQHF. The V and J genes are TRBV28 and TRBJ1-5; D is undetermined. Deletions cut 5 bases from V and 3 bases from J, with 5 bases between. The CDR3 has 12 amino acids. Germline CDR1 is MDHEN and CDR2 is SYDVKM.

This clone was recorded a few times. The J gene is TRBJ1-1, the V gene TRBV6-5; 8 positions agree with TRBD1. CDR1 and CDR2 from the germline V gene are MNHEY and SVGAGI. V gave up 6 bases and J gave up 2 bases; unmatched junction bases: 5. The CDR3 loop spans 14 amino acids. The CDR3 sequence: CASRTGALNTEAFF. The CDR3 DNA reads TGTGCCAGCAGGACAGGGGCTTTAAACACTGAAGCTTTCTTT.

The V call is TRBV21-1, the J call TRBJ2-7; whether TRBD2, the table's D call, matches the DNA was not checked. TRBV21-1 represents a pseudogene. CDR3 size: 13 residues. CDR3 in amino acids: CADGGLCSYEQYV. The CDR3 DNA follows: TGTGCCGATGGCGGGCTGTGCTCCTACGAGCAGTACGTC.

This chain connects TRBV29-1 to TRBJ2-5; a weak D match, TRBD2 (6 bases). The CDR3 is made up of 15 amino acids. CDR1 and CDR2 (germline): SQVTM, ANQGSEA. The V end was cut by 1 base, the J end by 5 bases, with 17 bases between. The CDR3 bases are TGCAGCGTTGAAGCCCGGAATGGGGCGGGGGAGACCCAGTACTTC. It specifies CSVEARNGAGETQYF.

This chain uses TRBV9 with TRBJ2-1; TRBD2 agrees at 13 bases. J was trimmed by 5 bases and V by 2 bases; bases with no gene match: 7. The CDR3 is 17 amino acids. Per the germline V gene, CDR1 is SGDLS and CDR2 is YYNGEE. CDR3: CASSVTSGGAGDNEQFF. The DNA for the CDR3 is TGTGCCAGCAGCGTCACTAGCGGGGGGGCCGGCGACAATGAGCAGTTCTTC.

The sample holds one count of this clone. The chain links TRBV30 to TRBJ2-3, with a tentative D call TRBD2 (6 bases). Trimming pared 3 bases from V and 8 bases from J, leaving 18 bases between. The CDR3 is 14 residues long. The V gene's germline CDR1 is GTSNPN and CDR2 SVGIG (reference sequence). The CDR3: CAWRKSGREGTQYF. The CDR3 nucleotides read TGTGCCTGGAGGAAGTCTGGGCGGGAAGGTACGCAGTATTTT.

A single count supports this clone. V gene TRBV5-6 combines with J gene TRBJ2-1; 7 bases are a match to TRBD2. This CDR3 spans 12 amino acids. Germline trimming cut 1 base from V and 14 bases from J; bases unmatched to any gene: 6. Per the germline V gene, CDR1 is SGHDT and CDR2 is YYEEEE. The CDR3 region is CASSLYSGSKFF. CDR3 DNA sequence: TGTGCCAGCAGCTTGTATAGCGGGTCGAAGTTCTTC.

CDR3 region: CASSYSRTGSNGYTF. As DNA, the CDR3 is TGTGCCAGCAGTTACAGCCGGACAGGGTCTAATGGCTACACCTTC. The chain is built from TRBV6-5 and TRBJ1-2, with TRBD1 matching 8 bases. V shed 2 bases, J shed 6 bases, and the junction held 8 bases outside the gene matches. Germline assignment: CDR1 MNHEY and CDR2 SVGAGI. The CDR3 has 15 residues.

This chain connects TRBV28 to TRBJ2-7, with D maybe TRBD1 (6 bases). This CDR3 has 12 residues. From germline, CDR1 is MDHEN and CDR2 SYDVKM. The V end was cut by 6 bases, the J end by 7 bases, with 13 bases between. CDR3 sequence: CASRTTRGEQYV. The CDR3 DNA reads as TGTGCCAGCAGGACGACCAGGGGAGAGCAGTACGTC.

This chain uses TRBV24-1 with TRBJ1-2, with 11 nucleotides matching TRBD1. The CDR3 runs to 15 residues. The J segment lost 7 bases and the V segment lost 3 bases, leaving 6 bases of the junction unmatched. Germline loops: CDR1 KGHDR, CDR2 SFDVKD. Here the CDR3 reads CATSDPGQGAGGYTF. The CDR3 region has the DNA TGTGCCACCAGTGATCCCGGACAGGGGGCTGGTGGCTACACCTTC.

The CDR3 nucleotides read TGTGCCAGCAGCTTGGACCCCCCTACGGAGACCCAGTACTTC. Translation: CASSLDPPTETQYF. This rearrangement joins TRBV7-8 to TRBJ2-5; D call uncertain. V lost 3 bases and J 5 bases, leaving 13 bases between the germline ends. There are 14 residues in the CDR3. Germline CDR1 and CDR2: SGHVS and FQNEAQ.

This chain links TRBV4-1 with TRBJ1-2; D gene ambiguous. CDR1 is MGHRA, CDR2 YSYEKL, per germline. The CDR3 loop spans 13 amino acids. V lost 6 bases and J 4 bases, leaving 12 bases between the germline ends. The CDR3 region has the DNA TGCGCCAGCAGGCCGTCGGACGGCTATGGCTACACCTTC. Translation: CASRPSDGYGYTF.

The sample holds one count of this clone. The rearrangement joins TRBV4-1 to TRBJ2-3, with D maybe TRBD2 (7 bases). V was trimmed by 1 base and J by 5 bases, leaving 16 bases between them. Germline lookup yields CDR1 MGHRA and CDR2 YSYEKL. The CDR3 loop spans 16 amino acids. CDR3 nucleotides: TGCGCCAGCAGCCAAGTTCCGGGGGGCTCAGAAGATACGCAGTATTTT. It translates to CASSQVPGGSEDTQYF.

The chain employs TRBV28 and TRBJ1-2; maybe TRBD1 (5 bases). This CDR3 comprises 17 residues. In germline, CDR1 is MDHEN, CDR2 SYDVKM. V dropped 8 bases and J dropped 7 bases, with 29 bases sitting between them. CDR3 DNA: TGTGCCAGCGGCTATTTGATGGGGACTGACGATAGATTTGGCTACACCTTC. The encoded protein is CASGYLMGTDDRFGYTF.

This chain connects TRBV7-2 to TRBJ1-6; D is perhaps TRBD1 (6 bases). The CDR3 runs to 16 residues. With 6 bases removed from V and 10 bases from J, the gap between germline ends came to 22 bases. Germline V gene sequence: CDR1 SGHTA, CDR2 FQGNSA. The CDR3 DNA sequence: TGTGCCAGCAGTTTCTACCAAGGGGGTCTTGGGTCACCCCTCCACTTT. This encodes CASSFYQGGLGSPLHF. The entire variable domain, with the rest obtained from reference TRBV7-2 and TRBJ1-6, is as follows: GAGVSQSPSNKVTEKGKDVELRCDPISGHTALYWYRQSLGQGLEFLIYFQGNSAPDKSGLPSDRFSAERTGGSVSTLTIQRTQQEDSAVYLCASSFYQGGLGSPLHFGNGTRLTVT.

The rearrangement links TRBV4-1 to TRBJ2-5; TRBD2 matches 8 bases. Germline loops: CDR1 MGHRA, CDR2 YSYEKL. Trimming took 0 bases from V and 4 from J; bases not matched to a gene: 13. The CDR3 covers 18 residues. The CDR3 region has the DNA TGCGCCAGCAGCCAAGAGGCAGATAGCGGGGACGCGTTAGAGACCCAGTACTTC. It encodes CASSQEADSGDALETQYF.

The rearrangement links TRBV11-2 to TRBJ2-5, with D hard to call. Germline CDR1 is SGHAT and CDR2 is FQNNGV. The CDR3 loop spans 15 amino acids. Trimming cost V 3 bases and J 2 bases, with 13 bases left between them. CDR3 in amino acids: CASSFRTLAQETQYF. In DNA form, the CDR3 reads TGTGCCAGCAGCTTCCGGACGTTGGCACAAGAGACCCAGTACTTC.